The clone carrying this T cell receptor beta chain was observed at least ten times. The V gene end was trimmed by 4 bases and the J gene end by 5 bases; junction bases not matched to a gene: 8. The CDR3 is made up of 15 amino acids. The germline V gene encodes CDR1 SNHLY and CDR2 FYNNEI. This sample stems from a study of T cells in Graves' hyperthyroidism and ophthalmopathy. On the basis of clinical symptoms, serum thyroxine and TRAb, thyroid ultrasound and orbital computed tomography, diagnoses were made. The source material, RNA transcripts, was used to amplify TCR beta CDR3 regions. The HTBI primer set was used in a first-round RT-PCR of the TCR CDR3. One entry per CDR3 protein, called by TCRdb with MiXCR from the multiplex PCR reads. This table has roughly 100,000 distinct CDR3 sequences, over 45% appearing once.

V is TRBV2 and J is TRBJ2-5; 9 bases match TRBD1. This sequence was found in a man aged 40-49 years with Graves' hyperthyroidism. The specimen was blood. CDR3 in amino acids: CASSGEQGAGETQYF. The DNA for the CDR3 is TGTGCCAGCAGTGGGGAACAGGGGGCTGGGGAGACCCAGTACTTC.